One and the same sample provided the 9 T cell receptor beta chains below, sequenced in a study of shared clonotypes between healthy human individuals. TCRdb's table, derived via immunoSEQ multiplex PCR, lists solely in-frame clones and lacks some. The repertoire has roughly 2,500,000 clones, roughly 93% of them found once; the top ten carry approximately 0.37%. Source material: naive CD4+ T cells from PBMCs. Described subset: CD45RA+ positively selected. The source is a man aged 18 to 29 in good health. Some clones in this sample may be carry-over from other donors' samples.

This chain connects TRBV27 to TRBJ2-1; 12 bases are a match to TRBD2. Germline CDR1 is MNHEY and CDR2 is SMNVEV (reference sequence). The CDR3 is made up of 14 amino acids. The ends lost 6 bases at V and 7 bases at J; junction bases unmatched: 4. CDR3 sequence: CASRHLAGGNEQFF. In DNA, the CDR3 is TGTGCCAGCAGGCACCTAGCGGGAGGGAATGAGCAGTTCTTC.

This clone occurred once. The genes are TRBV5-1 and TRBJ2-1; TRBD2 matches 8 bases. Germline assignment: CDR1 SGHRS and CDR2 YFSETQ. This CDR3 has 14 amino acids. After removal of 1 base from V and 5 bases from J, the junction contained 2 bases not matched to a gene. CDR3 loop: CASSLWGLDNEQFF. In nucleotides, the CDR3 is TGCGCCAGCAGCTTGTGGGGACTAGACAATGAGCAGTTCTTC. Together with reference TRBV5-1 and TRBJ2-1, the CDR3 gives the full variable domain: KAGVTQTPRYLIKTRGQQVTLSCSPISGHRSVSWYQQTPGQGLQFLFEYFSETQRNKGNFPGRFSGRQFSNSRSEMNVSTLELGDSALYLCASSLWGLDNEQFFGPGTRLTVL.

V gene TRBV7-9 combines with J gene TRBJ2-2, with a possible D match to TRBD1 (6 bases). V lost 0 bases and J 5 bases, leaving 13 bases between the germline ends. The CDR3 consists of 16 residues. Germline V CDR1 and CDR2: SEHNR, FQNEAQ (reference sequence). CDR3 region: CASSLAAGVRTGELFF. Here the CDR3 DNA reads TGTGCCAGCAGCTTAGCGGCAGGGGTTCGAACCGGGGAGCTGTTTTTT.

The chain couples TRBV5-1 to TRBJ1-5; D may be TRBD1 (5 bases). The CDR3 contains 15 residues. Germline lookup yields CDR1 SGHRS and CDR2 YFSETQ. V was trimmed by 4 bases and J by 6 bases, leaving 17 bases between them. In DNA form, the CDR3 reads TGCGCCAGCAGCCCTGGGGGGACGGGGTCTCAGCCCCAGCATTTT. Encoded protein: CASSPGGTGSQPQHF. The full variable domain, with the rest looked up from reference TRBV5-1 and TRBJ1-5, is KAGVTQTPRYLIKTRGQQVTLSCSPISGHRSVSWYQQTPGQGLQFLFEYFSETQRNKGNFPGRFSGRQFSNSRSEMNVSTLELGDSALYLCASSPGGTGSQPQHFGDGTRLSIL.

The J gene is TRBJ2-1, the V gene TRBV28; 10 positions agree with TRBD2. CDR3 length: 15 residues. CDR1 MDHEN and CDR2 SYDVKM come from the germline V gene. V dropped 6 bases and J dropped 7; count of bases not matched to a gene: 9. CDR3 region: CASSQTSGWVNEQFF. Here the CDR3 DNA reads TGTGCCAGCAGCCAGACTAGCGGGTGGGTAAATGAGCAGTTCTTC. Combining the CDR3 with reference TRBV28 and TRBJ2-1 gives the whole variable domain DVKVTQSSRYLVKRTGEKVFLECVQDMDHENMFWYRQDPGLGLRLIYFSYDVKMKEKGDIPEGYSVSREKKERFSLILESASTNQTSMYLCASSQTSGWVNEQFFGPGTRLTVL.

Remarks on this clone: The same CDR3 is also encoded by other DNA sequences in this sample. J is TRBJ2-1 and V is TRBV7-3; 9 bases fit TRBD2. Germline V gives CDR1 SGHTA, CDR2 FQGTGA. The length of the CDR3 is 15 residues. J was trimmed by 4 bases and V by 5 bases; bases with no gene match: 6. As DNA, the CDR3 is TGTGCCAGCAGCCCCACTAGCGGGCGGTACAATGAGCAGTTCTTC. The encoded protein is CASSPTSGRYNEQFF.

The chain is built from TRBV7-6 and TRBJ2-1; D ambiguous. CDR3 length equals 16 residues. V lost 5 bases and J lost 6, with 20 bases in between. Looked up from germline, CDR1 is SGHVS and CDR2 is FNYEAQ. CDR3 sequence (DNA): TGTGCCAGCAGCCAAACTGGAAGATCCCCCTTCAATGAGCAGTTCTTC. Translation: CASSQTGRSPFNEQFF.

The V and J genes are TRBV2 and TRBJ2-7; TRBD1 matches at 7 bases. J gave up 0 bases and V 8 bases, and 4 bases lay outside the gene matches. The CDR3 is 13 residues long. The germline CDR1 and CDR2 sequences are SNHLY and FYNNEI. This CDR3 is CASLQGLSYEQYF. In DNA, the CDR3 is TGTGCCAGCCTACAGGGGCTCTCCTACGAGCAGTACTTC.

This clone came up many times. The same CDR3 also results from other DNA sequences found in this sample. The CDR3 DNA sequence: TGTGCCAGCAGCGACGACAGGGCTCGCGAGCAGTACTTC. Translating gives CASSDDRAREQYF. This rearrangement joins TRBV2 to TRBJ2-7, with TRBD1 matching 7 bases. CDR1 is SNHLY, CDR2 FYNNEI, per germline. The CDR3 sequence is 13 residues long. V trimming: 6 bases; J trimming: 6 bases; junction bases outside the gene matches: 8. Combining the CDR3 with reference TRBV2 and TRBJ2-7 gives the whole variable domain EPEVTQTPSHQVTQMGQEVILRCVPISNHLYFYWYRQILGQKVEFLVSFYNNEISEKSEIFDDQFSVERPDGSNFTLKIRSTKLEDSAMYFCASSDDRAREQYFGPGTRLTVT.